Listed here are 18 T cell receptor beta chains from one sample, sequenced in a study of T cell repertoires in cytomegalovirus infection. TCRdb analysed the reads with MiXCR anew, one entry per CDR3 protein. Of 150,000 to 200,000 distinct CDR3 sequences in the sample, more than 15% are singletons; the top ten hold roughly a sixth. Sequencing was carried out using CD8+ T cells from PBMCs. These receptors originate from a human donor in good health (CMV status not recorded). Some clones in this sample may be carry-over from other donors' samples.

V usage is TRBV6-6 and J usage is TRBJ2-5; D remains unclear. V lost 5 bases to trimming and J lost 7 bases, with 11 bases between them. Germline values: CDR1 MNHNY, CDR2 SVGAGI (reference sequence). The CDR3 covers 12 residues. CDR3 in amino acids: CASSTPLGTQYF. The CDR3, as DNA: TGTGCCAGCAGTACTCCGCTTGGGACCCAGTACTTC.

The chain uses TRBV28 and TRBJ2-1; D ambiguous. Germline V gene data show CDR1 as MDHEN and CDR2 as SYDVKM. The V end was cut by 1 base, the J end by 3 bases, with 7 bases between. The CDR3 length is 14 residues. The CDR3 here is CASSLLVNYNEQFF. DNA of the CDR3: TGTGCCAGCAGTTTATTAGTGAACTACAATGAGCAGTTCTTC.

V is TRBV7-2 and J is TRBJ2-7, with D possibly matching TRBD2 (5 bases). Germline assignment: CDR1 SGHTA and CDR2 FQGNSA. CDR3 size: 14 residues. Trimming stripped 7 bases from V and 0 bases from J, with 13 bases between. The CDR3 DNA sequence: TGTGCCAGCACCCGGGCCAGCGGCTCCTACGAGCAGTACTTC. It codes for CASTRASGSYEQYF.

V and J are TRBV28 and TRBJ1-5; no clear D gene. CDR1 is MDHEN and CDR2 is SYDVKM in the germline V gene. This CDR3 region has 15 residues. V was clipped by 1 base and J by 8 bases, with 15 bases between them. CDR3 sequence reads: CASSLLTNPSEPQHF. The CDR3 DNA reads as TGTGCCAGCAGTTTATTGACAAATCCATCAGAGCCCCAGCATTTT.

The chain combines TRBV11-2 with TRBJ2-1; 10 bases line up with TRBD2. J was trimmed by 9 bases and V by 3 bases; bases with no gene match: 14. CDR3 size: 17 residues. Germline lookup yields CDR1 SGHAT and CDR2 FQNNGV. CDR3 nucleotide sequence: TGTGCCAGCAGCTTTCCCCCCCGGGGACTAGCGAATATTGAGCAGTTCTTC. Translated, it gives CASSFPPRGLANIEQFF.

This clonotype was found a few times. The chain combines TRBV7-9 with TRBJ2-5; D gene ambiguous. This CDR3 has 12 amino acids. Germline CDR1 reads SEHNR; CDR2 reads FQNEAQ (reference sequence). V lost 5 bases, J lost 5 bases, and 9 bases lay in between. DNA of the CDR3: TGTGCCAGCAGCCTAACCAGGGAGACCCAGTACTTC. Amino acids: CASSLTRETQYF.

In this sample, this clonotype turned up a few times. The CDR3 sequence: CASSLGDNRETQYF. The CDR3 nucleotides read TGTGCCAGCAGCTTAGGCGACAACAGAGAGACCCAGTACTTC. The gene calls are TRBV11-2 and TRBJ2-5; unclear D gene. Between the trimmed V and J ends, which lost 1 base and 4 bases, there was a span of 10 bases. The CDR3 has 14 amino acids. The germline V gene encodes CDR1 SGHAT and CDR2 FQNNGV.

This clonotype showed up just a few times. The chain joins TRBV7-2 to TRBJ2-7; D not certain. This CDR3 region has 13 residues. Trimming removed 2 bases at V and 3 bases at J, with 8 bases between. Germline-derived CDR1 and CDR2 are SGHTA and FQGNSA. CDR3 region: CASSLNSFYEQYF. The CDR3 nucleotides are TGTGCCAGCAGCTTAAACAGTTTCTACGAGCAGTACTTC.

This clonotype showed up just a few times. The chain uses TRBV6-5 and TRBJ2-1; 7 bases line up with TRBD2. Germline V CDR1 and CDR2: MNHEY, SVGAGI. This CDR3 has 14 amino acids. V was pared by 2 bases and J by 10 bases, with 8 bases of the junction left unmatched. The CDR3 loop is CASSYDSGGSEQFF. The CDR3 DNA reads TGTGCCAGCAGTTACGACTCGGGCGGGAGCGAGCAGTTCTTC.

This chain uses TRBV7-2 with TRBJ2-5; a weak D match, TRBD2 (6 bases). V was pared by 0 bases and J by 5 bases, with 13 bases between. In germline, CDR1 is SGHTA, CDR2 FQGNSA. The length of the CDR3 is 15 residues. The CDR3 DNA sequence: TGTGCCAGCAGCTTAGCCCGACTAGGCGGGGAGACCCAGTACTTC. Protein product: CASSLARLGGETQYF. The full variable domain, with the rest looked up from reference TRBV7-2 and TRBJ2-5, is GAGVSQSPSNKVTEKGKDVELRCDPISGHTALYWYRQSLGQGLEFLIYFQGNSAPDKSGLPSDRFSAERTGGSVSTLTIQRTQQEDSAVYLCASSLARLGGETQYFGPGTRLLVL.

CDR3 residues: CASSFPGLTYEQYF. CDR3 nucleotides: TGTGCCAGCAGCTTCCCGGGACTGACCTACGAGCAGTACTTC. The rearrangement joins TRBV7-2 to TRBJ2-7, with D tentatively TRBD2 (6 bases). Per germline, CDR1 SGHTA and CDR2 FQGNSA. The CDR3 covers 14 residues. V lost 3 bases, J lost 2 bases, and 11 bases lay in between.

A few counts support this clonotype. The chain joins TRBV28 to TRBJ1-5; D remains ambiguous. V was trimmed by 3 bases and J by 1 base, leaving 4 bases between them. Germline V gene data show CDR1 as MDHEN and CDR2 as SYDVKM. The CDR3 contains 13 residues. CDR3 coding DNA: TGTGCCAGCAGTTTCATGAGCAATCAGCCCCAGCATTTT. Translating it yields CASSFMSNQPQHF. Full variable domain (missing parts from reference TRBV28 and TRBJ1-5): DVKVTQSSRYLVKRTGEKVFLECVQDMDHENMFWYRQDPGLGLRLIYFSYDVKMKEKGDIPEGYSVSREKKERFSLILESASTNQTSMYLCASSFMSNQPQHFGDGTRLSIL.

A few counts support this clonotype. The chain employs TRBV7-2 and TRBJ2-2, with 11 bases fitting TRBD2. The V segment lost 11 bases and the J segment 7 bases; nucleotides outside the gene matches: 9. Germline V CDR1 and CDR2: SGHTA, FQGNSA. The CDR3 loop spans 14 amino acids. CDR3 DNA sequence: TGTGCCTGGATAGCGGGGGGGGCAGGCGGGGAGCTGTTTTTT. Protein: CAWIAGGAGGELFF.

V gene TRBV7-8 combines with J gene TRBJ2-7; the D gene is possibly TRBD2 (6 bases). Germline CDR1 is SGHVS and CDR2 is FQNEAQ. Trimming took 5 bases from V and 4 from J, leaving 27 bases between them. This CDR3 spans 18 amino acids. CDR3 coding DNA: TGTGCCAGCAGCCCAAGTGAGGTCCCGGGACTCCGACAATACGAGCAGTACTTC. Translated, it gives CASSPSEVPGLRQYEQYF.

This clonotype was recorded at least ten times. This chain links TRBV28 with TRBJ2-1, with TRBD2 identical over 9 bases. Germline V gives CDR1 MDHEN, CDR2 SYDVKM. V was clipped by 10 bases and J by 3 bases; unmatched bases: 16. CDR3 length: 17 residues. The CDR3 nucleotides read TGTGCCACCGCGATCCCCTACCGGACTAGCGACTACAATGAGCAGTTCTTC. Protein product: CATAIPYRTSDYNEQFF.

The chain uses TRBV28 and TRBJ2-1; TRBD2 agrees at 9 bases. The CDR3 extends over 16 amino acids. The junction had 8 bases not matched to a gene; V was cut back by 4 bases and J by 4 bases. CDR1 is MDHEN and CDR2 is SYDVKM in the germline V gene. Here the CDR3 DNA reads TGTGCCAGCAGTTCCGAAGCGGGAGGTTATTACAATGAGCAGTTCTTC. It yields the protein CASSSEAGGYYNEQFF.

This sequence joins TRBV7-6 and TRBJ2-5, with 8 bases fitting TRBD2. Germline CDR1 SGHVS, CDR2 FNYEAQ. The CDR3 contains 16 residues. V lost 7 bases to trimming and J lost 5 bases; unmatched junction nucleotides: 15. The CDR3 loop is CASIPEAGGAVETQYF. The CDR3 region has the DNA TGTGCCAGCATCCCTGAGGCGGGGGGAGCTGTTGAGACCCAGTACTTC.

This clonotype was recorded a few times. CDR3 DNA: TGTGCCAGCAGCTCGGGACTAGCGGGGGGACTGGATGAGCAGTTCTTC. Translated, it gives CASSSGLAGGLDEQFF. The chain carries TRBV7-3 and TRBJ2-1; 15 nucleotides agree with TRBD2. Germline V gene data show CDR1 as SGHTA and CDR2 as FQGTGA. The CDR3 loop spans 16 amino acids. V shed 4 bases, J shed 8 bases, and the junction held 6 bases outside the gene matches.